The TCR beta chain described here comes from a study of vaccination and CD4 T cells after COVID-19. About the study: There were two doses of either BNT162b2 or mRNA-1273 vaccine given to participants. Once diagnosed, patients had post-COVID samples drawn a median roughly 97 days later (range 35 to 161). Overlapping peptides of the spike proteins of SARS-CoV-2, HCoV-NL63, HCoV-OC43 and HCoV-229E were used for cell stimulation.

The CDR3 spans 13 residues. Germline V CDR1 and CDR2: SGHTA, FQGTGA. The V and J ends lost 5 bases and 8 bases respectively, with 15 bases between them. Oncomine TCR Beta short-read sequencing was applied to DNA from cultured CD4+ T cells. TCRdb re-called the PCR reads with MiXCR, one entry per CDR3 protein. The sample consists of 25,000 to 30,000 distinct CDR3 sequences, roughly two fifths of them appearing once. Time point specified: late sampling 161 to 241 days after vaccination in a few convalescent patients. Indicated treatment: roughly 10-day PBMC culture with coronavirus spike peptide pools or control peptides (ViraFEST assay). Each of days 3 and 7 saw half the medium replaced by fresh IL-2 medium. As concerns this clonotype: What it recognizes is unknown.

Sequenced material: CD4+ T cells from blood, cultured in vitro, taken about 7 months after SARS-CoV-2 vaccination. The source is a human donor who had recovered from COVID-19. The chain carries TRBV7-3 and TRBJ1-1, with a possible D match to TRBD1 (6 bases). Here the CDR3 DNA reads TGTGCCAGCAGCCCGTTAGGGCAGGGGGAAGCTTTCTTT. Its translation is CASSPLGQGEAFF.